The source of this T cell receptor beta chain is a study of blood T cell repertoires in COVID-19. V was trimmed by 5 bases and J by 4 bases, leaving 12 bases between them. Germline CDR1 is SNHLY and CDR2 is FYNNEI. This CDR3 contains 13 residues. Profiling relied on immunoSEQ multiplex PCR, and the TCRdb table lists in-frame clones only, not all of them. The table lists about 270,000 clones, approximately 90% of them singletons. Material for sequencing was PBMCs or T cells enriched from blood (not recorded which). The receptor comes from a woman under 30 who had recovered from COVID-19. J is TRBJ2-7 and V is TRBV2, with D possibly matching TRBD1 (5 bases). The CDR3 protein is CASSPDTLYEQYF. Here the CDR3 DNA reads TGTGCCAGCAGTCCGGACACATTGTACGAGCAGTACTTC.